The source of this T cell receptor beta chain is a study of T cell responses to AZD1222 COVID-19 vaccine. The study's findings and limits: Recipients of two AZD1222 doses showed rising Spike-specific TCR breadth and depth. Only a handful of individuals given AZD1222 were seropositive at baseline. Distributed over spike, vaccine-associated CD4 TCRs predominated at 160-218 and 743-854. In a largely white British group with more females than males, clonal diversity was possibly underestimated.

TCRdb keeps only in-frame clones here, not all; method: immunoSEQ multiplex PCR. The table has some 130,000 clones, approximately 84% seen once. Turning to this clone: Its specificity is not known.

The V and J ends lost 4 bases and 4 bases respectively, with 6 bases between them. The CDR3 has 12 residues. Germline V gene data show CDR1 as SGHNT and CDR2 as YYREEE (reference sequence). Source: peripheral blood, taken on day 0 of AZD1222 vaccination. The sequence was obtained from an adult in good health. The chain combines TRBV5-4 with TRBJ1-5; D gene ambiguous. The CDR3 loop is CASSTPNQPQHF. In nucleotides, the CDR3 is TGTGCCAGCAGCACCCCTAATCAGCCCCAGCATTTT.